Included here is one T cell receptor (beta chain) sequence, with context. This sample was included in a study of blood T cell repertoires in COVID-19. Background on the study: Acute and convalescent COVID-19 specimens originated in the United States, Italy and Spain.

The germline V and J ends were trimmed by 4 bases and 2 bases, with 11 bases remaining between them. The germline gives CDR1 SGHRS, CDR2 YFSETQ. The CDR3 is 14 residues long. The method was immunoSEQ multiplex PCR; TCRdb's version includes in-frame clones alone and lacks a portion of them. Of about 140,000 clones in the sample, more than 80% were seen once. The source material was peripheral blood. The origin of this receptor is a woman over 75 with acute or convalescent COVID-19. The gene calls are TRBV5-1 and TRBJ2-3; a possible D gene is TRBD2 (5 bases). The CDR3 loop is CASSPEANTDTQYF. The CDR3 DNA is TGCGCCAGCAGCCCGGAGGCTAACACAGATACGCAGTATTTT.